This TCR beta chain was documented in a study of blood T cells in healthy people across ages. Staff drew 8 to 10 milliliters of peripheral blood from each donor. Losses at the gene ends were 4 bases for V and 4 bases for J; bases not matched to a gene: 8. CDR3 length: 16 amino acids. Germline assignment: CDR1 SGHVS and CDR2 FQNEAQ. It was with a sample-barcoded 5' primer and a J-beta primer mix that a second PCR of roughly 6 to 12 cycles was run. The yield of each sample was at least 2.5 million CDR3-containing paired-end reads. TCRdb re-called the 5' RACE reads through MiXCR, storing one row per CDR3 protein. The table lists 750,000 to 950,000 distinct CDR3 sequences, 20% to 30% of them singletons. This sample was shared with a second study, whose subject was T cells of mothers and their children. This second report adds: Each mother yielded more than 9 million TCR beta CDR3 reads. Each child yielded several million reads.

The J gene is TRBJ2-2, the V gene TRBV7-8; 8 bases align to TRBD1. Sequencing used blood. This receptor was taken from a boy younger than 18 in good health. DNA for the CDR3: TGTGCCAGCAGCTCCTCCAGGACAGGGACCACCGGGGAGCTGTTTTTT. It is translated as CASSSSRTGTTGELFF.